This record covers a single T cell receptor beta chain. The V gene's germline CDR1 is ENHRY and CDR2 SYGVKD. The CDR3 has 16 residues. The V segment lost 6 bases and the J segment 4 bases; nucleotides outside the gene matches: 10. The data belong to a study of blood T cell repertoires in COVID-19. Study information: From the United States, Italy and Spain came samples of acute and convalescent COVID-19.

TCRdb's table, derived via immunoSEQ multiplex PCR, lists solely in-frame clones and lacks some. The data show over 300,000 clones, with around 89% seen just once and over 0.9% held by the top ten. This receptor was identified in a woman aged 25 to 39 with acute COVID-19. The material sequenced was PBMCs or T cells enriched from blood (not recorded which). The gene calls are TRBV10-3 and TRBJ1-3, with 9 nucleotides matching TRBD1. The CDR3 spells CAIRPQTGGKGNTIYF. CDR3 bases: TGTGCCATCAGACCCCAGACAGGGGGAAAGGGAAACACCATATATTTT.